The next 32 T cell receptor beta chains were all read from a single sample in a study of blood T cell repertoires in COVID-19. The method was immunoSEQ multiplex PCR; TCRdb's version includes in-frame clones alone and lacks a portion of them. The profile shows tens of thousands of clones, about 89% of them singletons. Sequenced input: peripheral blood. The receptors were sampled from a man aged 50 to 59 with COVID-19, enrolled during active disease.

This sequence joins TRBV18 and TRBJ1-5; 7 nucleotides align to TRBD1. Per germline, CDR1 KGHSH and CDR2 LQKENI. With 5 bases clipped from V and 4 bases from J, the junction kept 2 bases outside the gene matches. This CDR3 is 13 amino acids long. This CDR3 is CASSEQGNQPQHF. The CDR3 DNA reads TGTGCCAGCTCAGAACAGGGGAATCAGCCCCAGCATTTT. The full variable domain, in which reference TRBV18 and TRBJ1-5 provide the parts outside the CDR3, is NAGVMQNPRHLVRRRGQEARLRCSPMKGHSHVYWYRQLPEEGLKFMVYLQKENIIDESGMPKERFSAEFPKEGPSILRIQQVVRGDSAAYFCASSEQGNQPQHFGDGTRLSIL.

This sequence joins TRBV19 and TRBJ1-2; 8 bases are a match to TRBD1. The V and J ends lost 5 bases and 7 bases, in that order; junction bases with no gene match: 6. The CDR3 runs to 13 residues. Germline V CDR1 and CDR2: LNHDA, SQIVND (reference sequence). The CDR3 sequence: CASSSTGGTGYTF. CDR3 nucleotide sequence: TGTGCCAGTAGTTCCACAGGGGGAACTGGCTACACCTTC.

The chain combines TRBV5-4 with TRBJ2-2; 8 nucleotides align to TRBD1. Germline V gene sequence: CDR1 SGHNT, CDR2 YYREEE (reference sequence). The CDR3 runs 15 residues. The V gene end was trimmed by 5 bases and the J gene end by 2 bases; junction bases not matched to a gene: 5. The DNA for the CDR3 is TGTGCCAGCAGAATAGGACAGGGAAACACCGGGGAGCTGTTTTTT. This translates into CASRIGQGNTGELFF.

The DNA of the CDR3 is TGTGCCAGCAGCCCTCGAGCGGGGGGGGGCACGAATACGCAGTATTTT. Its protein product is CASSPRAGGGTNTQYF. V is TRBV9 and J is TRBJ2-3, with 10 bases fitting TRBD2. The CDR3 is 16 residues long. V dropped 4 bases and J dropped 7; count of bases not matched to a gene: 12. In germline, CDR1 is SGDLS, CDR2 YYNGEE.

V usage is TRBV6-6 and J usage is TRBJ2-1, with D uncertain. V lost 7 bases, J lost 3 bases, and 7 bases lay in between. Germline V gene data show CDR1 as MNHNY and CDR2 as SVGAGI (reference sequence). CDR3 length: 12 residues. The CDR3 region is CASTNSYNEQFF. The CDR3 coding sequence is TGTGCCAGCACCAACAGCTACAATGAGCAGTTCTTC.

CDR3 coding DNA: TGTGCCAGCTTCGGCGGGGGGCTAACAGATACGCAGTATTTT. It translates to CASFGGGLTDTQYF. The rearrangement joins TRBV28 to TRBJ2-3, with TRBD2 matching over 8 bases. The germline V gene encodes CDR1 MDHEN and CDR2 SYDVKM. This CDR3 is 14 amino acids long. Germline trimming cut 8 bases from V and 3 bases from J; bases unmatched to any gene: 7.

In DNA, the CDR3 is TGTGCCAGCAGCCGGCGGGACAGGGACACAGATACGCAGTATTTT. Residues: CASSRRDRDTDTQYF. The rearrangement uses TRBV4-2 and TRBJ2-3, with 9 bases aligning to TRBD1. Germline V gives CDR1 LGHNA, CDR2 YNFKEQ. After removal of 4 bases from V and 2 bases from J, the junction contained 4 bases not matched to a gene. This CDR3 spans 15 amino acids.

The chain couples TRBV25-1 to TRBJ2-7; D call uncertain. CDR3 length equals 12 residues. Germline V gene data show CDR1 as MGHDK and CDR2 as SYGVNS. V lost 2 bases to trimming and J lost 2 bases, with 4 bases between them. As DNA, the CDR3 is TGTGCCAGCAGTGAAACAGCCTACGAGCAGTACTTC. The encoded protein is CASSETAYEQYF.

The rearrangement joins TRBV5-1 to TRBJ2-7; D not certain. Germline CDR1 reads SGHRS; CDR2 reads YFSETQ. The length of the CDR3 is 15 residues. The V end lost 0 bases, the J end lost 0 bases, and 10 bases lay between the germline ends. The CDR3: CASSLAPVNSYEQYF. CDR3 coding DNA: TGCGCCAGCAGCTTGGCCCCCGTTAACTCCTACGAGCAGTACTTC. Combining the CDR3 with reference TRBV5-1 and TRBJ2-7 gives the whole variable domain KAGVTQTPRYLIKTRGQQVTLSCSPISGHRSVSWYQQTPGQGLQFLFEYFSETQRNKGNFPGRFSGRQFSNSRSEMNVSTLELGDSALYLCASSLAPVNSYEQYFGPGTRLTVT.

This clone was found once. This chain links TRBV25-1 with TRBJ2-7; D may be TRBD2 (6 bases). CDR1 and CDR2 (germline): MGHDK, SYGVNS. Trimming pared 1 base from V and 5 bases from J, leaving 15 bases between. The length of the CDR3 is 15 residues. For the CDR3, the DNA is TGTGCCAGCAGTGAATGGGGGGTACAAGGCAACGAGCAGTACTTC. Protein: CASSEWGVQGNEQYF.

The chain uses TRBV7-9 and TRBJ2-6; no clear D gene. Germline assignment: CDR1 SEHNR and CDR2 FQNEAQ (reference sequence). Deletions cut 1 base from V and 3 bases from J, with 10 bases between. This CDR3 comprises 16 residues. The DNA for the CDR3 is TGTGCCAGCAGCTTAGGCGTCGGTAATGGGGCCAACGTCCTGACTTTC. Translated, it gives CASSLGVGNGANVLTF.

V and J are TRBV7-9 and TRBJ1-6; weak D call: TRBD1 (6 bases). Trimming shortened V by 6 bases and J by 7 bases, and 13 bases separated the two germline ends. The CDR3 covers 14 residues. In germline, CDR1 is SEHNR, CDR2 FQNEAQ (reference sequence). In DNA form, the CDR3 reads TGTGCCAGCAGTCACCAGGGGTACAATTCACCCCTCCACTTT. It translates to CASSHQGYNSPLHF.

The rearrangement uses TRBV27 and TRBJ1-1; the D gene is possibly TRBD1 (6 bases). The CDR3 totals 13 residues. V lost 3 bases and J lost 1, with 6 bases in between. Germline CDR1 is MNHEY and CDR2 is SMNVEV (reference sequence). This chain's CDR3 is CASSLDRNTEAFF. CDR3 sequence (DNA): TGTGCCAGCAGTTTGGACAGGAACACTGAAGCTTTCTTT.

The gene calls are TRBV9 and TRBJ2-1; 7 nucleotides match TRBD2. There are 15 residues in the CDR3. Germline assignment: CDR1 SGDLS and CDR2 YYNGEE. After removal of 0 bases from V and 5 bases from J, the junction contained 5 bases not matched to a gene. The CDR3 sequence is CASSVDAGEDNEQFF. The CDR3 DNA reads TGTGCCAGCAGCGTAGATGCGGGGGAGGACAATGAGCAGTTCTTC.

A single count supports this clone. V and J are TRBV5-1 and TRBJ2-2; TRBD2 is a possible D gene (6 bases). The CDR3 is made up of 16 amino acids. V lost 0 bases and J lost 6, with 15 bases in between. The germline gives CDR1 SGHRS, CDR2 YFSETQ. The CDR3 nucleotides are TGCGCCAGCAGCTTGGAGGGCGGGGCCCCACCCGGGGAGCTGTTTTTT. This codes for CASSLEGGAPPGELFF.

V usage is TRBV28 and J usage is TRBJ1-1; 8 positions agree with TRBD1. There are 14 residues in the CDR3. Germline CDR1 reads MDHEN; CDR2 reads SYDVKM. The J segment lost 4 bases and the V segment lost 7 bases, leaving 8 bases of the junction unmatched. CDR3: CASTSPTGGTEAFF. CDR3 bases: TGTGCCAGCACCAGTCCCACAGGGGGCACTGAAGCTTTCTTT.

The rearrangement links TRBV5-8 to TRBJ2-1, with 9 bases aligning to TRBD1. The germline V gene encodes CDR1 SGHTS and CDR2 YDEGEE. Trimming took 6 bases from V and 4 from J; bases not matched to a gene: 8. The CDR3 is 15 residues long. CDR3 residues: CASNPIGQGYNEQFF. The CDR3 nucleotides are TGTGCCAGCAACCCAATCGGACAGGGGTACAATGAGCAGTTCTTC.

The chain has TRBV6-1 and TRBJ2-2; weak D call: TRBD2 (6 bases). The CDR3 totals 15 residues. V was trimmed by 0 bases and J by 7 bases, leaving 12 bases between them. CDR1 is MNHNS and CDR2 is SASEGT in the germline V gene. CDR3 nucleotide sequence: TGTGCCAGCAGTGAAGCGGGACTCTTCAACGGGGAGCTGTTTTTT. Protein: CASSEAGLFNGELFF.

V usage is TRBV19 and J usage is TRBJ2-7; D is undetermined. The CDR3 covers 15 residues. The germline V gene has CDR1 LNHDA and CDR2 SQIVND (reference sequence). Between the trimmed V and J ends, which lost 2 bases and 1 base, there was a span of 12 bases. CDR3 coding DNA: TGTGCCAGTAGTATAAATAATGGGCAGTCCTACGAGCAGTACTTC. Translation: CASSINNGQSYEQYF. Based on the CDR3 plus reference TRBV19 and TRBJ2-7, the full variable domain is DGGITQSPKYLFRKEGQNVTLSCEQNLNHDAMYWYRQDPGQGLRLIYYSQIVNDFQKGDIAEGYSVSREKKESFPLTVTSAQKNPTAFYLCASSINNGQSYEQYFGPGTRLTVT.

This chain's CDR3 is CASTTGRDSNQPQHF. For the CDR3, the DNA is TGTGCCAGCACCACTGGGAGGGACAGCAATCAGCCCCAGCATTTT. J is TRBJ1-5 and V is TRBV6-6, with TRBD1 as a possible D gene (5 bases). The CDR3 has 15 amino acids. V lost 7 bases to trimming and J lost 1 base, with 14 bases between them. Germline V gene data show CDR1 as MNHNY and CDR2 as SVGAGI (reference sequence).

This clone was counted between two and nine times. The chain carries TRBV9 and TRBJ2-7; D is ambiguous. Looked up from germline, CDR1 is SGDLS and CDR2 is YYNGEE. CDR3 size: 14 residues. Trimming removed 0 bases at V and 5 bases at J, with 12 bases between. The CDR3 protein is CASSVAGSRDEQYF. The CDR3 DNA reads as TGTGCCAGCAGCGTAGCCGGCTCCCGGGACGAGCAGTACTTC.

This clone is a singleton in its sample. J is TRBJ2-2 and V is TRBV28, with 8 bases aligning to TRBD2. CDR1 and CDR2 from the germline V gene are MDHEN and SYDVKM. V lost 5 bases and J lost 1; bases outside the gene matches: 3. This CDR3 is built from 15 residues. The DNA of the CDR3 is TGTGCCAGCAGTATAGCGGGACGGAACACCGGGGAGCTGTTTTTT. Amino acid sequence: CASSIAGRNTGELFF.

This chain links TRBV7-9 with TRBJ1-2; no reliable D call. Trimming stripped 4 bases from V and 4 bases from J, with 7 bases between. The CDR3 is 12 residues long. The germline CDR1 and CDR2 sequences are SEHNR and FQNEAQ (reference sequence). The CDR3 loop reads CASSSAGYGYTF. As DNA, the CDR3 is TGTGCCAGCAGCTCGGCGGGCTATGGCTACACCTTC.

The chain has TRBV7-6 and TRBJ2-7, with D perhaps matching TRBD1 (6 bases). V lost 5 bases and J lost 6, with 20 bases in between. The CDR3 is 15 amino acids. The germline V gene encodes CDR1 SGHVS and CDR2 FNYEAQ. In DNA, the CDR3 is TGTGCCAGCAGCCACGACTACAGGGACCTTAGCGAGCAGTACTTC. Its protein is CASSHDYRDLSEQYF.

This sequence joins TRBV18 and TRBJ2-7; 7 nucleotides agree with TRBD1. Germline loops: CDR1 KGHSH, CDR2 LQKENI. Trimming took 1 base from V and 2 from J; bases not matched to a gene: 2. This CDR3 contains 14 residues. CDR3 DNA: TGTGCCAGCTCACCACGGCAGGGGGCCTACGAGCAGTACTTC. It is translated as CASSPRQGAYEQYF.

Details on this clone: This CDR3 is also generated by other DNA sequences in the sample. The chain recombines TRBV3-1 (or the pseudogene TRBV3-2) with TRBJ1-1; D might be TRBD1 (6 bases). The CDR3 consists of 13 residues. Per germline, CDR1 LGHDT and CDR2 YNNKEL (reference sequence). V was pared by 3 bases and J by 1 base, with 6 bases between. The CDR3 region is CASSQGANTEAFF. The CDR3 nucleotides read TGTGCCAGCAGCCAGGGGGCGAACACTGAAGCTTTCTTT.

This clone was counted a single time. This chain connects TRBV4-3 to TRBJ1-2; no firm D call. Trimming took 0 bases from V and 3 from J, leaving 32 bases between them. The CDR3 has 22 residues. The germline V gene encodes CDR1 LGHNA and CDR2 YSLEER. CDR3 loop: CASSQDLNYGLGRESWDYGYTF. The DNA for the CDR3 is TGCGCCAGCAGCCAAGACTTAAACTACGGACTGGGAAGAGAGTCCTGGGACTATGGCTACACCTTC.

The rearrangement uses TRBV27 and TRBJ2-2; 8 bases align to TRBD1. V was clipped by 6 bases and J by 3 bases; unmatched bases: 18. Germline loops: CDR1 MNHEY, CDR2 SMNVEV (reference sequence). The CDR3 spans 19 residues. The CDR3 DNA is TGTGCCAGCAGAGAGGCAGGACAGGGTCGAAGAGGAGACACCGGGGAGCTGTTTTTT. It encodes CASREAGQGRRGDTGELFF.

V gene TRBV6-5 combines with J gene TRBJ1-4, with D possibly TRBD1 on 6 matching bases. Trimming shortened V by 5 bases and J by 5 bases, and 12 bases separated the two germline ends. There are 14 residues in the CDR3. Germline V gene data show CDR1 as MNHEY and CDR2 as SVGAGI. The CDR3 DNA sequence: TGTGCCAGCAGTCAACAGGGTACCAATGAAAAACTGTTTTTT. Its translation is CASSQQGTNEKLFF.

The V gene is TRBV4-2, the J gene TRBJ2-1; 8 bases are a match to TRBD2. Germline lookup yields CDR1 LGHNA and CDR2 YNFKEQ. V was clipped by 3 bases and J by 5 bases; unmatched bases: 6. This CDR3 has 15 amino acids. As DNA, the CDR3 is TGTGCCAGCAGCCACCTCGCGGGGGGCAACAATGAGCAGTTCTTC. Protein product: CASSHLAGGNNEQFF.

This chain links TRBV27 with TRBJ2-1; perhaps TRBD1 as D (8 bases). The CDR3 covers 13 residues. Per the germline V gene, CDR1 is MNHEY and CDR2 is SMNVEV (reference sequence). The ends were cut back, 6 bases at V and 8 bases at J, with 14 bases in the middle. Here the CDR3 DNA reads TGTGCCAGCAGCTACAGGGGGAGGGATGAGCAGTTCTTC. Translation gives CASSYRGRDEQFF.

The genes are TRBV4-1 and TRBJ2-1, with TRBD2 matching over 10 bases. The CDR3 contains 17 residues. Germline CDR1 and CDR2: MGHRA and YSYEKL. V was pared by 4 bases and J by 1 base, with 7 bases of the junction left unmatched. Here the CDR3 DNA reads TGCGCCAGCAGCCTAATTTTAGCGGGGGGTTCCTACAATGAGCAGTTCTTC. Encoded protein: CASSLILAGGSYNEQFF.